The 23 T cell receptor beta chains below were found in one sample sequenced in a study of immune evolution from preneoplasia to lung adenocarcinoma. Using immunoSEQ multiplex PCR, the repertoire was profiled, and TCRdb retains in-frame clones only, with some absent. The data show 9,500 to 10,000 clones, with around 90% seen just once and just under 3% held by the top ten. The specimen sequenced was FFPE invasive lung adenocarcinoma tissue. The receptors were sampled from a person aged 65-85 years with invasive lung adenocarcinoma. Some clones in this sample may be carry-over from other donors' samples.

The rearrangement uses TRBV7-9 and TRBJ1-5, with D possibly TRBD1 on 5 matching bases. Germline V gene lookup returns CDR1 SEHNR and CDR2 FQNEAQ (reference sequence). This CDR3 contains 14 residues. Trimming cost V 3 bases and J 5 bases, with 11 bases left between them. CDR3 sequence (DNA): TGTGCCAGCAGCTTCGGGGTGGGGGATCAGCCCCAGCATTTT. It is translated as CASSFGVGDQPQHF.

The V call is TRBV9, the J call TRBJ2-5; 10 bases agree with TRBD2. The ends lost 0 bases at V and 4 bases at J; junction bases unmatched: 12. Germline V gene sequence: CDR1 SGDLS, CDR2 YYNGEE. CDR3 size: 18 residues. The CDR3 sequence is CASSVGRRLAGEGETQYF. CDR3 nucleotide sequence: TGTGCCAGCAGCGTAGGTAGGAGGCTAGCGGGAGAGGGAGAGACCCAGTACTTC. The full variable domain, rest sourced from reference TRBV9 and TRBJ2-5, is DSGVTQTPKHLITATGQRVTLRCSPRSGDLSVYWYQQSLDQGLQFLIQYYNGEERAKGNILERFSAQQFPDLHSELNLSSLELGDSALYFCASSVGRRLAGEGETQYFGPGTRLLVL.

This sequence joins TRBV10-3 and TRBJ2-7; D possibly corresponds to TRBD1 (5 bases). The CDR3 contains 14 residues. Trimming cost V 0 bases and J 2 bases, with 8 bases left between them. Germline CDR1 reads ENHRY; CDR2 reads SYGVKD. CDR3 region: CAISESVTAYEQYF. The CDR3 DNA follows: TGTGCCATCAGTGAGTCGGTGACAGCCTACGAGCAGTACTTC.

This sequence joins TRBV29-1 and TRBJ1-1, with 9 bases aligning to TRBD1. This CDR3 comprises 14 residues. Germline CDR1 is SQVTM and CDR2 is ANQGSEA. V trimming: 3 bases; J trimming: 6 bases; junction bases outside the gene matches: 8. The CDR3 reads CSVERTGAYAEAFF. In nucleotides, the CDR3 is TGCAGCGTTGAGAGGACAGGGGCCTACGCTGAAGCTTTCTTT.

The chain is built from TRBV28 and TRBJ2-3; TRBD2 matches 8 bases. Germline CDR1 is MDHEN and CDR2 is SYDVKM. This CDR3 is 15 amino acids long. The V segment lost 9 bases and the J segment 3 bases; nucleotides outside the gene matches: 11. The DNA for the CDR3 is TGTGCCAGGAACGTCGGGGGGGCCCGGACAGATACGCAGTATTTT. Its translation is CARNVGGARTDTQYF.

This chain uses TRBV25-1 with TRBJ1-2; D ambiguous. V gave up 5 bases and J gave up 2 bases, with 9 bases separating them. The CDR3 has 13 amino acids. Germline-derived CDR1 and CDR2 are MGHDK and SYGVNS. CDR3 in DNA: TGTGCCAGCAGTTTCGGGAGCAACTATGGCTACACCTTC. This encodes CASSFGSNYGYTF.

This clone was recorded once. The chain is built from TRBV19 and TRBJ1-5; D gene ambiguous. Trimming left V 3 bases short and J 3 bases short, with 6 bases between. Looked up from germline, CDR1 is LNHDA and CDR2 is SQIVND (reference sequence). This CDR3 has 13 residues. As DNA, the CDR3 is TGTGCCAGTAGTATGGGCACCAATCAGCCCCAGCATTTT. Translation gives CASSMGTNQPQHF.

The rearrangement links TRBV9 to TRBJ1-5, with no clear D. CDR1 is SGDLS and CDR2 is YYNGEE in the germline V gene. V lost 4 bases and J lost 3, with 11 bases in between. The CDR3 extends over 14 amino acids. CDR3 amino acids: CASSPDTNNQPQHF. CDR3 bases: TGTGCCAGCAGCCCCGACACAAACAATCAGCCCCAGCATTTT. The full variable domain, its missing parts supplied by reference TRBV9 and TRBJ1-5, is DSGVTQTPKHLITATGQRVTLRCSPRSGDLSVYWYQQSLDQGLQFLIQYYNGEERAKGNILERFSAQQFPDLHSELNLSSLELGDSALYFCASSPDTNNQPQHFGDGTRLSIL.

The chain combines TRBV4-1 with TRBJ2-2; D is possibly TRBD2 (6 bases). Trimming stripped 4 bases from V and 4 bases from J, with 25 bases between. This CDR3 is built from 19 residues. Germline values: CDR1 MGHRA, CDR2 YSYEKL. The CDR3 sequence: CASSLPLETLGRRTGELFF. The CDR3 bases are TGCGCCAGCAGCCTACCCCTCGAAACCCTAGGGAGGCGCACCGGGGAGCTGTTTTTT.

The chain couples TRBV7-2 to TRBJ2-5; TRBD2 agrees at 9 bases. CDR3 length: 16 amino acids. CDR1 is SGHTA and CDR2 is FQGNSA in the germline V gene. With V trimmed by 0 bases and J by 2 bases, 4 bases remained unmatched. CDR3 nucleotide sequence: TGTGCCAGCAGCTTAGCGCGCGGGGGGGGGCAAGAGACCCAGTACTTC. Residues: CASSLARGGGQETQYF.

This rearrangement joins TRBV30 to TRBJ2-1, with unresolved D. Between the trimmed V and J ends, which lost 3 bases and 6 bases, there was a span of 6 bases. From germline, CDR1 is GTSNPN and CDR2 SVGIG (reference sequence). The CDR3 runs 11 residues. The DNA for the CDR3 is TGTGCCTGGAGGGGCGGCAATGAGCAGTTCTTC. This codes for CAWRGGNEQFF.

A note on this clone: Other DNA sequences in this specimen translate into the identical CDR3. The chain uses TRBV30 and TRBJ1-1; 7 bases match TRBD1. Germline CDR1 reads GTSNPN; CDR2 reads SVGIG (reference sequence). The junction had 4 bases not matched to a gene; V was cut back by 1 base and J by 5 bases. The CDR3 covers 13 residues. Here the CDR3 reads CAWSADRRTEAFF. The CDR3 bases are TGTGCCTGGAGTGCGGACAGGAGAACTGAAGCTTTCTTT.

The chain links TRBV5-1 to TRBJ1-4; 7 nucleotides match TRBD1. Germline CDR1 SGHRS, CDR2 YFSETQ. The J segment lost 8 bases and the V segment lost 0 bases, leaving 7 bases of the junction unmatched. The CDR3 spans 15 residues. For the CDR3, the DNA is TGCGCCAGCAGCTTGGAAGGGACAGTGACGGAAAAACTGTTTTTT. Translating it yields CASSLEGTVTEKLFF.

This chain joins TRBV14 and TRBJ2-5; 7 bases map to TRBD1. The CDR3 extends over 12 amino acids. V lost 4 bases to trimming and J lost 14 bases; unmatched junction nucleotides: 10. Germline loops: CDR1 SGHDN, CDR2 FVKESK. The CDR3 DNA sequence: TGTGCCAGCAGCCTAGACAGGGCGGTTCAATACTTC. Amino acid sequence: CASSLDRAVQYF.

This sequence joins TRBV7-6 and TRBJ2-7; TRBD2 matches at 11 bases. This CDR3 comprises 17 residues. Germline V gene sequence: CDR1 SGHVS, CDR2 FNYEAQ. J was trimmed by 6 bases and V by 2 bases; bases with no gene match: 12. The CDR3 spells CASSLLSGGASGTEQYF. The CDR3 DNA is TGTGCCAGCAGCTTACTTAGCGGGGGGGCTAGCGGGACCGAGCAGTACTTC.

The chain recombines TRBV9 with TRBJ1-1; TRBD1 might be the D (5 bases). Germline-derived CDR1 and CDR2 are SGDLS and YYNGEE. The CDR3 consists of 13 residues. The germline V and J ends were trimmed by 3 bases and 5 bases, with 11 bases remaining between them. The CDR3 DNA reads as TGTGCCAGCAGCGGGGACGGGGGGACTGAAGCTTTCTTT. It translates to CASSGDGGTEAFF.

This CDR3 is CASSLEVSYTDTQYF. CDR3 DNA: TGCGCCAGCAGCTTGGAGGTCAGCTACACAGATACGCAGTATTTT. This sequence joins TRBV5-1 and TRBJ2-3; no clear D gene. CDR3 length equals 15 residues. Germline assignment: CDR1 SGHRS and CDR2 YFSETQ. Trimming took off 0 bases at V and 2 bases at J, with 10 bases between the two ends.

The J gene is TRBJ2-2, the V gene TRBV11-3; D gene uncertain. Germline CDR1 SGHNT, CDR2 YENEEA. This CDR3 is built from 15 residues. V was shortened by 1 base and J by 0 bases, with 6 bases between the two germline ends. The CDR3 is CASSLGGTNTGELFF. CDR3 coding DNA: TGTGCCAGCAGCTTAGGGGGAACGAACACCGGGGAGCTGTTTTTT.

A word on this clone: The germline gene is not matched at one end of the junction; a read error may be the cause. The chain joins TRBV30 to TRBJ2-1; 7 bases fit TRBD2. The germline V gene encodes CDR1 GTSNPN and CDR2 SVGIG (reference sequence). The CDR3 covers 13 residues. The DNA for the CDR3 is TGTGCCTGGAGTAAATCCGGGACTAATAAGTCGGTCTTC. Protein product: CAWSKSGTNKSVF.

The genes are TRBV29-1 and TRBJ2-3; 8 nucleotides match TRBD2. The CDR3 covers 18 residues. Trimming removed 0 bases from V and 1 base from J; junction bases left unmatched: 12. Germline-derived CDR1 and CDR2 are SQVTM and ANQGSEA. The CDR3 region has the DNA TGCAGCGTTGAAGACCCCGAACGGGAGGGCAGCCGCACAGATACGCAGTATTTT. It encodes CSVEDPEREGSRTDTQYF.

CDR3 coding DNA: TGTGCCAGCAGCGCTAGGGTCTCCTACGAGCAGTACTTC. This encodes CASSARVSYEQYF. The V gene is TRBV13, the J gene TRBJ2-7; D is uncertain. V was pared by 5 bases and J by 0 bases, with 8 bases between. CDR3 length: 13 residues. CDR1 is PRHDT, CDR2 FYEKMQ, per germline (reference sequence).

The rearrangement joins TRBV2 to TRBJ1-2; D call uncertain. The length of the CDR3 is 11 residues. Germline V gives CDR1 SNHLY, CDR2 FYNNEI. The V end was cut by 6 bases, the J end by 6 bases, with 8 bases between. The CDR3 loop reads CASSPPHGYTF. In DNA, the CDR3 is TGTGCCAGCAGCCCTCCTCATGGCTACACCTTC.

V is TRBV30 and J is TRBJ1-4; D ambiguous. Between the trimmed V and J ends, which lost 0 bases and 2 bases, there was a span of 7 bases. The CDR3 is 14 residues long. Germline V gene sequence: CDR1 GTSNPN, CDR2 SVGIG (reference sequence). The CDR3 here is CAWSVSGTNEKLFF. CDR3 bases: TGTGCCTGGAGTGTTTCAGGCACTAATGAAAAACTGTTTTTT.